The 25 T cell receptor beta chains given below trace back to one sample, sequenced in a study of cytomegalovirus exposure and HLA in healthy donors. This PCR relied on a set of 60 Vbeta primers and 13 Jbeta primers. Using immunoSEQ multiplex PCR, the repertoire was profiled, and TCRdb retains in-frame clones only, with some absent. The sample has more than 95,000 clones, approximately 76% seen once. The specimen sequenced was PBMCs. All receptors come from a middle-aged man in good health and CMV-seropositive.

CDR3 region: CASSLATANTGELFF. The CDR3 DNA reads as TGTGCCAGCAGCTTAGCGACTGCGAACACCGGGGAGCTGTTTTTT. The V call is TRBV7-2, the J call TRBJ2-2; D call uncertain. In germline, CDR1 is SGHTA, CDR2 FQGNSA. The CDR3 spans 15 residues. V was clipped by 0 bases and J by 0 bases, with 5 bases between them.

There are a few counts of this clone. The chain joins TRBV29-1 to TRBJ1-2; perhaps TRBD1 as D (5 bases). Germline-derived CDR1 and CDR2 are SQVTM and ANQGSEA. The CDR3 covers 13 residues. The germline V and J ends were trimmed by 3 bases and 5 bases, with 13 bases remaining between them. The chain's CDR3 is CSVEGRDRYGYTF. DNA for the CDR3: TGCAGCGTTGAGGGGCGGGATCGGTATGGCTACACCTTC.

The chain couples TRBV20-1 to TRBJ2-1; D unclear. Looked up from germline, CDR1 is DFQATT and CDR2 is SNEGSKA (reference sequence). The CDR3 sequence is 10 residues long. The V end lost 6 bases, the J end lost 6 bases, and 6 bases lay between the germline ends. The CDR3, as DNA: TGCAGTGCCCAGGCCAATGAGCAGTTCTTC. Translation: CSAQANEQFF.

The chain links TRBV19 to TRBJ2-7, with 11 bases fitting TRBD2. In germline, CDR1 is LNHDA, CDR2 SQIVND (reference sequence). The CDR3 length is 17 residues. The junction had 10 bases not matched to a gene; V was cut back by 6 bases and J by 0 bases. This chain's CDR3 is CASSTSGTSGPSYEQYF. The CDR3 DNA reads as TGTGCCAGTAGCACCTCCGGGACTAGCGGACCCTCCTACGAGCAGTACTTC.

This chain connects TRBV28 to TRBJ2-7, with 9 bases fitting TRBD2. This CDR3 is 17 amino acids long. V shed 7 bases, J shed 2 bases, and the junction held 15 bases outside the gene matches. Germline V gene data show CDR1 as MDHEN and CDR2 as SYDVKM. CDR3 residues: CASNPWAGGPSPYEQYF. The CDR3 bases are TGTGCCAGCAATCCCTGGGCGGGAGGGCCCTCACCCTACGAGCAGTACTTC.

V gene TRBV6-4 combines with J gene TRBJ2-1, with 8 bases fitting TRBD1. Germline V gene data show CDR1 as MRHNA and CDR2 as SNTAGT. The CDR3 length is 13 residues. With V trimmed by 0 bases and J by 16 bases, 8 bases remained unmatched. Here the CDR3 reads CASSDSATGERFF. The CDR3, as DNA: TGTGCCAGCAGTGACTCGGCGACAGGGGAACGATTCTTC.

The chain joins TRBV6-1 to TRBJ2-7, with 9 bases that match TRBD1. After removal of 0 bases from V and 3 bases from J, the junction contained 3 bases not matched to a gene. The CDR3 consists of 15 residues. CDR1 is MNHNS and CDR2 is SASEGT in the germline V gene. Written as DNA, the CDR3 is TGTGCCAGCAGTGAAGCTGGGACAGGGATCTACGAGCAGTACTTC. Amino acid sequence: CASSEAGTGIYEQYF.

The chain links TRBV7-2 to TRBJ1-5; possibly TRBD1 for D (5 bases). Germline assignment: CDR1 SGHTA and CDR2 FQGNSA. This CDR3 contains 14 residues. V shed 5 bases and J shed 2 bases, with 10 bases lying between them. In DNA form, the CDR3 reads TGTGCCAGCAGCCCCCGGGGGGGCAATCAGCCCCAGCATTTT. It specifies CASSPRGGNQPQHF.

The chain couples TRBV2 to TRBJ1-2; D gene uncertain. Germline V gene data show CDR1 as SNHLY and CDR2 as FYNNEI. Trimming shortened V by 8 bases and J by 2 bases, and 15 bases separated the two germline ends. This CDR3 has 14 amino acids. In nucleotides, the CDR3 is TGTGCCAGCGGAGGGAGTGGGATCAACTATGGCTACACCTTC. It codes for CASGGSGINYGYTF.

This clone was picked up a small number of times. The chain carries TRBV6-5 and TRBJ1-3, with 9 positions matching TRBD1. The CDR3 covers 16 residues. V shed 4 bases, J shed 0 bases, and the junction held 4 bases outside the gene matches. Germline V gives CDR1 MNHEY, CDR2 SVGAGI. The CDR3: CASSCGTGLSGNTIYF. The CDR3 DNA follows: TGTGCCAGCAGTTGTGGGACAGGGCTCTCTGGAAACACCATATATTTT.

V gene TRBV5-1 combines with J gene TRBJ1-1; D gene ambiguous. This CDR3 comprises 18 residues. V was trimmed by 0 bases and J by 2 bases, leaving 20 bases between them. Germline V CDR1 and CDR2: SGHRS, YFSETQ. CDR3 amino acids: CASSLVGSLGRLNTEAFF. The CDR3, as DNA: TGCGCCAGCAGCTTGGTTGGGTCGCTCGGGAGATTAAACACTGAAGCTTTCTTT.

The J gene is TRBJ1-1, the V gene TRBV19; D remains ambiguous. Germline assignment: CDR1 LNHDA and CDR2 SQIVND (reference sequence). The CDR3 covers 15 residues. The V gene lost 6 bases and the J gene lost 3 bases, with 17 bases spanning the gap. As DNA, the CDR3 is TGTGCCAGTAGGGCTTTTCTCGGTGAGGACACTGAAGCTTTCTTT. Encoded protein: CASRAFLGEDTEAFF.

The CDR3 region is CASGERHGQETQYF. The CDR3 DNA follows: TGTGCCAGCGGGGAGCGACACGGACAAGAGACCCAGTACTTC. The chain uses TRBV27 and TRBJ2-5; D possibly corresponds to TRBD2 (5 bases). Trimming pared 8 bases from V and 2 bases from J, leaving 15 bases between. This CDR3 is built from 14 residues. CDR1 is MNHEY, CDR2 SMNVEV, per germline (reference sequence).

The J gene is TRBJ2-3, the V gene TRBV5-1; 8 nucleotides match TRBD2. The CDR3 contains 14 residues. Germline V lookup: CDR1 SGHRS, CDR2 YFSETQ. The V gene end was trimmed by 4 bases and the J gene end by 6 bases; junction bases not matched to a gene: 7. Written as DNA, the CDR3 is TGCGCCAGCAGCACCGGGGGGGGTAGGGATACGCAGTATTTT. As protein: CASSTGGGRDTQYF. Complete variable domain (other parts from reference TRBV5-1 and TRBJ2-3): KAGVTQTPRYLIKTRGQQVTLSCSPISGHRSVSWYQQTPGQGLQFLFEYFSETQRNKGNFPGRFSGRQFSNSRSEMNVSTLELGDSALYLCASSTGGGRDTQYFGPGTRLTVL.

V is TRBV7-9 and J is TRBJ1-1; D not resolved. Germline values: CDR1 SEHNR, CDR2 FQNEAQ (reference sequence). The CDR3 is 14 amino acids. Trimming took off 0 bases at V and 1 base at J, with 6 bases between the two ends. The CDR3 loop is CASSLAVANTEAFF. DNA for the CDR3: TGTGCCAGCAGCTTAGCCGTGGCGAACACTGAAGCTTTCTTT.

The chain recombines TRBV7-9 with TRBJ2-1; D may be TRBD1 (5 bases). The V gene's germline CDR1 is SEHNR and CDR2 FQNEAQ (reference sequence). Trimming stripped 3 bases from V and 3 bases from J, with 15 bases between. CDR3 size: 16 residues. The DNA for the CDR3 is TGTGCCAGCAGCTTCCTGACCGCCGGACACTACAATGAGCAGTTCTTC. Its translation: CASSFLTAGHYNEQFF.

The rearrangement uses TRBV5-6 and TRBJ2-3; 11 positions agree with TRBD2. Germline loops: CDR1 SGHDT, CDR2 YYEEEE. The CDR3 runs to 17 residues. After removal of 2 bases from V and 8 bases from J, the junction contained 13 bases not matched to a gene. DNA of the CDR3: TGTGCCAGCAGCTTACGGACTAGCGGGCCCCCGGGGGGTACGCAGTATTTT. This sequence encodes CASSLRTSGPPGGTQYF. Together with reference TRBV5-6 and TRBJ2-3, the CDR3 gives the full variable domain: DAGVTQSPTHLIKTRGQQVTLRCSPKSGHDTVSWYQQALGQGPQFIFQYYEEEERQRGNFPDRFSGHQFPNYSSELNVNALLLGDSALYLCASSLRTSGPPGGTQYFGPGTRLTVL.

The V gene is TRBV7-9, the J gene TRBJ2-3, with 7 bases that match TRBD1. The trim removed 5 bases at V and 0 bases at J, leaving 8 bases unmatched. CDR3 length: 16 amino acids. Germline V gene data show CDR1 as SEHNR and CDR2 as FQNEAQ (reference sequence). CDR3 protein: CASSRRRDSSTDTQYF. The DNA of the CDR3 is TGTGCCAGCAGCCGGCGACGGGACAGTAGCACAGATACGCAGTATTTT.

A few counts support this clone. The chain is built from TRBV14 and TRBJ2-5; TRBD1 agrees at 7 bases. The CDR3 length is 15 residues. The germline V gene encodes CDR1 SGHDN and CDR2 FVKESK. Losses at the gene ends were 6 bases for V and 1 base for J; bases not matched to a gene: 8. DNA for the CDR3: TGTGCCAGCAGTCCTACAGGGGTTTTCCAAGAGACCCAGTACTTC. It specifies CASSPTGVFQETQYF.

The chain has TRBV4-3 and TRBJ2-3; 11 bases are shared with TRBD2. The V segment lost 2 bases and the J segment 6 bases; nucleotides outside the gene matches: 10. Germline values: CDR1 LGHNA, CDR2 YSLEER. The CDR3 spans 17 residues. CDR3 in amino acids: CASSQTLAGGDVDTQYF. The CDR3 DNA sequence: TGCGCCAGCAGCCAAACTCTAGCGGGGGGTGATGTGGATACGCAGTATTTT.

The rearrangement joins TRBV29-1 to TRBJ2-6; D perhaps matches TRBD2 (6 bases). Germline CDR1 is SQVTM and CDR2 is ANQGSEA. The CDR3 has 13 amino acids. Trimming left V 5 bases short and J 8 bases short, with 13 bases between. Here the CDR3 DNA reads TGCAGCGTTCTGGCGGGCGGGACCAACGTCCTGACTTTC. Translation: CSVLAGGTNVLTF.

The chain employs TRBV2 and TRBJ2-7; the D is unclear. Germline assignment: CDR1 SNHLY and CDR2 FYNNEI. V gave up 2 bases and J gave up 7 bases, with 9 bases separating them. This CDR3 contains 12 residues. The CDR3 loop reads CASSERGREQYF. The CDR3 coding sequence is TGTGCCAGCAGTGAAAGAGGTAGGGAGCAGTACTTC.

V and J are TRBV27 and TRBJ1-1; 9 bases match TRBD1. CDR1 is MNHEY and CDR2 is SMNVEV in the germline V gene (reference sequence). V lost 5 bases, J lost 5 bases, and 9 bases stayed unmatched. The length of the CDR3 is 15 residues. Here the CDR3 DNA reads TGTGCCAGCAGTAAGACAGGGGGAAGGCGAACTGAAGCTTTCTTT. Translated: CASSKTGGRRTEAFF.

The chain employs TRBV10-3 and TRBJ2-1, with TRBD1 matching over 10 bases. This CDR3 comprises 20 residues. Germline assignment: CDR1 ENHRY and CDR2 SYGVKD. With 2 bases clipped from V and 0 bases from J, the junction kept 13 bases outside the gene matches. CDR3 bases: TGTGCCATCAGTGAGCCTGACAGGGGGCCCTCCTCCAGCTCCTACAATGAGCAGTTCTTC. Its protein is CAISEPDRGPSSSSYNEQFF.

A single count supports this clone. This chain connects TRBV13 to TRBJ1-1, with D possibly being TRBD1 (6 bases). Trimming cost V 3 bases and J 5 bases, with 13 bases left between them. This CDR3 region has 14 residues. Looked up from germline, CDR1 is PRHDT and CDR2 is FYEKMQ (reference sequence). The CDR3 loop reads CASSLGGRGTEAFF. DNA for the CDR3: TGTGCCAGCAGCTTGGGGGGGCGCGGAACTGAAGCTTTCTTT.